This TCR beta chain stems from a study of OX40 agonist ivuxolimab in advanced cancers. Trimming cost V 8 bases and J 2 bases; bases outside gene matches: 0. The CDR3 covers 13 residues. Germline CDR1 reads MNHEY; CDR2 reads SVGAGI. Sequenced by immunoSEQ multiplex PCR; TCRdb stores in-frame clones only, minus some. The sample records about 70,000 clones, approximately 89% being singletons. The chain recombines TRBV6-5 with TRBJ1-3, with TRBD1 matching over 10 bases. The material sequenced was CD4+ or CD8+ T cells sorted from blood, taken in a trial of the OX40 agonist ivuxolimab. The clonotype originates from an adult with an advanced solid tumor such as melanoma, head and neck, liver or kidney cancer. The CDR3 nucleotides are TGTGCCAGCGGGACAGGGGCTGGAAACACCATATATTTT. Encoded protein: CASGTGAGNTIYF.